These 28 T cell receptor beta chains were all obtained from the same sample, sequenced in a study of blood T cell repertoires in COVID-19. Some clones are missing from TCRdb's copy, which holds only in-frame ones; the method was immunoSEQ multiplex PCR. The sample shows about 120,000 clones, 75% to 90% of them seen only once. The sequencing sample was made of peripheral blood. The receptors derive from a woman between 65 and 79 years old with acute or convalescent COVID-19.

The CDR3 sequence: CSVETVGGTEAFF. The CDR3 DNA is TGCAGCGTTGAAACGGTCGGGGGTACTGAAGCTTTCTTT. V gene TRBV29-1 combines with J gene TRBJ1-1; D is possibly TRBD1 (5 bases). Trimming stripped 2 bases from V and 5 bases from J, with 12 bases between. Germline loops: CDR1 SQVTM, CDR2 ANQGSEA. This CDR3 spans 13 amino acids.

This clone has a single count. The chain links TRBV9 to TRBJ2-2; TRBD1 aligns across 7 bases. Germline V gives CDR1 SGDLS, CDR2 YYNGEE. The V gene end was trimmed by 4 bases and the J gene end by 3 bases; junction bases not matched to a gene: 3. The CDR3 covers 14 residues. CDR3 amino acids: CASSLGTDTGELFF. The CDR3 DNA sequence: TGTGCCAGCAGCCTAGGGACAGACACCGGGGAGCTGTTTTTT.

V gene TRBV5-4 combines with J gene TRBJ2-7, with TRBD1 as a possible D gene (6 bases). The CDR3 has 15 amino acids. Germline V gene sequence: CDR1 SGHNT, CDR2 YYREEE (reference sequence). Trimming cost V 2 bases and J 1 base, with 13 bases left between them. The CDR3: CASSFGITGSYEQYF. CDR3 sequence (DNA): TGTGCCAGCAGCTTCGGCATCACAGGGTCCTACGAGCAGTACTTC.

V gene TRBV7-2 combines with J gene TRBJ1-6; TRBD1 is a possible D gene (5 bases). Germline V gives CDR1 SGHTA, CDR2 FQGNSA. CDR3 length equals 15 residues. Trimming shortened V by 1 base and J by 8 bases, and 12 bases separated the two germline ends. The CDR3 nucleotides read TGTGCCAGCAGCTTAGTGGGTCAGGGTTATTCACCCCTCCACTTT. Translated, it gives CASSLVGQGYSPLHF.

The chain links TRBV3-1 (or the pseudogene TRBV3-2) to TRBJ1-1; D is ambiguous. CDR1 and CDR2 (germline): LGHDT, YNNKEL (reference sequence). Trimming took off 2 bases at V and 4 bases at J, with 17 bases between the two ends. This CDR3 has 16 residues. Written as DNA, the CDR3 is TGTGCCAGCAGCCAAACACAGTTGAGGGTTACCACTGAAGCTTTCTTT. This translates into CASSQTQLRVTTEAFF.

The rearrangement joins TRBV6-5 to TRBJ1-4; D gene ambiguous. In germline, CDR1 is MNHEY, CDR2 SVGAGI. This CDR3 is 14 amino acids long. With 5 bases removed from V and 3 bases from J, the gap between germline ends came to 10 bases. The CDR3 DNA reads as TGTGCCAGCAGTAGCAGGTTACCTAATGAAAAACTGTTTTTT. It translates to CASSSRLPNEKLFF.

The CDR3 loop is CASRSFGRGDQETQYF. The CDR3 DNA reads TGTGCCAGCAGGTCCTTCGGGCGGGGGGACCAAGAGACCCAGTACTTC. The chain couples TRBV27 to TRBJ2-5, with TRBD2 identical over 8 bases. Germline trimming cut 6 bases from V and 0 bases from J; bases unmatched to any gene: 9. Germline V gene data show CDR1 as MNHEY and CDR2 as SMNVEV (reference sequence). This CDR3 is 16 amino acids long.

In nucleotides, the CDR3 is TGTGCCACAAGAGGGACAGCTAGCACAGATACGCAGTATTTT. As protein: CATRGTASTDTQYF. V is TRBV10-3 and J is TRBJ2-3; 7 bases map to TRBD1. Germline CDR1 ENHRY, CDR2 SYGVKD. The CDR3 sequence is 14 residues long. V lost 10 bases, J lost 0 bases, and 7 bases stayed unmatched.

This clone was observed once. The chain is built from TRBV14 and TRBJ2-7; 10 nucleotides match TRBD1. V trimming: 1 base; J trimming: 4 bases; junction bases outside the gene matches: 10. This CDR3 contains 17 residues. Germline CDR1 and CDR2: SGHDN and FVKESK. CDR3 amino acids: CASSQGEPGQGFYEQYF. CDR3 DNA sequence: TGTGCCAGCAGCCAAGGTGAACCGGGACAGGGGTTTTACGAGCAGTACTTC.

This sequence joins TRBV3-1 (or the pseudogene TRBV3-2) and TRBJ1-1; D not resolved. The V end was cut by 7 bases, the J end by 4 bases, with 13 bases between. The germline V gene has CDR1 LGHDT and CDR2 YNNKEL (reference sequence). This CDR3 comprises 13 residues. The CDR3 protein is CASTTFTGTEAFF. CDR3 coding DNA: TGTGCCAGCACCACATTCACGGGCACTGAAGCTTTCTTT.

The J gene is TRBJ1-6, the V gene TRBV29-1, with D unresolved. Per the germline V gene, CDR1 is SQVTM and CDR2 is ANQGSEA. V lost 4 bases and J 3 bases, leaving 7 bases between the germline ends. The length of the CDR3 is 13 residues. The CDR3: CSVVTDYNSPLHF. The CDR3 DNA is TGCAGCGTTGTCACAGACTATAATTCACCCCTCCACTTT.

The chain carries TRBV12-3 or TRBV12-4 and TRBJ1-1, with D unclear. This CDR3 is 13 amino acids long. V was trimmed by 7 bases and J by 1 base, leaving 10 bases between them. CDR3 sequence (DNA): TGTGCCAGCACGTGGGAGGAGAACACTGAAGCTTTCTTT. Amino acids: CASTWEENTEAFF.

The rearrangement joins TRBV6-5 to TRBJ2-5, with a possible D match to TRBD2 (5 bases). Deletions cut 2 bases from V and 3 bases from J, with 13 bases between. The CDR3 totals 15 residues. Germline V gene lookup returns CDR1 MNHEY and CDR2 SVGAGI. In DNA, the CDR3 is TGTGCCAGCAGTTACCCGCCGGGAACTAAAGAGACCCAGTACTTC. Its protein product is CASSYPPGTKETQYF.

This chain connects TRBV7-9 to TRBJ1-2, with 8 bases that match TRBD1. V shed 5 bases, J shed 4 bases, and the junction held 6 bases outside the gene matches. Germline V gene sequence: CDR1 SEHNR, CDR2 FQNEAQ (reference sequence). The CDR3 is 14 amino acids. CDR3 region: CASSHGQGLYGYTF. Written as DNA, the CDR3 is TGTGCCAGCAGCCACGGACAGGGTCTCTATGGCTACACCTTC. Filled out from reference TRBV7-9 and TRBJ1-2, the complete variable domain reads DTGVSQNPRHKITKRGQNVTFRCDPISEHNRLYWYRQTLGQGPEFLTYFQNEAQLEKSRLLSDRFSAERPKGSFSTLEIQRTEQGDSAMYLCASSHGQGLYGYTFGSGTRLTVV.

The V and J genes are TRBV9 and TRBJ1-1; D uncertain. V was trimmed by 1 base and J by 4 bases, leaving 11 bases between them. Per the germline V gene, CDR1 is SGDLS and CDR2 is YYNGEE. The CDR3 contains 14 residues. The CDR3 nucleotides are TGTGCCAGCAGCGTATCCGGGTTGGTCACTGAAGCTTTCTTT. Amino acids: CASSVSGLVTEAFF.

The V and J genes are TRBV6-2 or TRBV6-3 and TRBJ2-5; the match to TRBD1 covers 7 bases. The CDR3 is made up of 14 amino acids. CDR1 and CDR2 from the germline V gene are MNHEY and SVGEGT. J lost 5 bases, V lost 0 bases, and 3 bases had no gene match. CDR3 protein: CASSYSTGTETQYF. CDR3 in DNA: TGTGCCAGCAGTTACTCGACAGGGACGGAGACCCAGTACTTC.

The gene calls are TRBV3-1 (or the pseudogene TRBV3-2) and TRBJ2-2; TRBD1 agrees at 9 bases. The germline V gene has CDR1 LGHDT and CDR2 YNNKEL (reference sequence). V lost 0 bases to trimming and J lost 6 bases; unmatched junction nucleotides: 8. The CDR3 sequence is 17 residues long. CDR3 DNA sequence: TGTGCCAGCAGCCAAGATCCGGACAGGGGAAGGGCCGGGGAGCTGTTTTTT. Residues: CASSQDPDRGRAGELFF.

The chain recombines TRBV29-1 with TRBJ2-1; a weak D match, TRBD2 (6 bases). Per germline, CDR1 SQVTM and CDR2 ANQGSEA. V was trimmed by 4 bases and J by 2 bases, leaving 12 bases between them. This CDR3 is 14 amino acids long. The CDR3: CSVGRVLAYNEQFF. The CDR3 nucleotides are TGCAGCGTTGGGAGGGTTTTGGCCTACAATGAGCAGTTCTTC.

The genes are TRBV18 and TRBJ1-4; no clear D gene. This CDR3 contains 14 residues. Trimming shortened V by 7 bases and J by 8 bases, and 17 bases separated the two germline ends. Germline V gene data show CDR1 as KGHSH and CDR2 as LQKENI. CDR3 sequence reads: CASLSSRDGEKLFF. DNA for the CDR3: TGTGCCAGCTTGTCAAGCCGAGACGGGGAAAAACTGTTTTTT.

The chain employs TRBV5-4 and TRBJ2-7; 9 bases are a match to TRBD1. This CDR3 is built from 16 residues. CDR1 is SGHNT and CDR2 is YYREEE in the germline V gene (reference sequence). V was pared by 0 bases and J by 4 bases, with 8 bases of the junction left unmatched. CDR3 nucleotides: TGTGCCAGCAGCTTGGCCCCGGGACAGGGTTTTTACGAGCAGTACTTC. It yields the protein CASSLAPGQGFYEQYF.

This clone appeared once. The rearrangement links TRBV3-1 (or the pseudogene TRBV3-2) to TRBJ1-2, with D unclear. The germline gives CDR1 LGHDT, CDR2 YNNKEL (reference sequence). The CDR3 runs 15 residues. V shed 1 base and J shed 0 bases, with 9 bases lying between them. CDR3: CASSQVWATNYGYTF. CDR3 DNA: TGTGCCAGCAGCCAAGTTTGGGCGACTAACTATGGCTACACCTTC.

The rearrangement links TRBV9 to TRBJ1-2, with D perhaps TRBD1 (6 bases). Germline V gene sequence: CDR1 SGDLS, CDR2 YYNGEE. V was cut by 0 bases and J by 4 bases, with 16 bases left in between. The CDR3 contains 16 residues. DNA of the CDR3: TGTGCCAGCAGCGTAGGATTTCAGGGGATTAGCTATGGCTACACCTTC. The encoded protein is CASSVGFQGISYGYTF. Complete variable domain (other parts from reference TRBV9 and TRBJ1-2): DSGVTQTPKHLITATGQRVTLRCSPRSGDLSVYWYQQSLDQGLQFLIQYYNGEERAKGNILERFSAQQFPDLHSELNLSSLELGDSALYFCASSVGFQGISYGYTFGSGTRLTVV.

The genes are TRBV9 and TRBJ2-7; 9 bases are shared with TRBD1. The ends lost 3 bases at V and 2 bases at J; junction bases unmatched: 3. The germline V gene has CDR1 SGDLS and CDR2 YYNGEE. The CDR3 length is 14 residues. CDR3: CASSGRQGAYEQYF. The DNA for the CDR3 is TGTGCCAGCAGCGGTAGACAGGGGGCCTACGAGCAGTACTTC.

The chain recombines TRBV7-2 with TRBJ2-2, with 8 bases aligning to TRBD2. The V and J ends lost 3 bases and 0 bases, in that order; junction bases with no gene match: 9. Germline V gives CDR1 SGHTA, CDR2 FQGNSA. CDR3 length: 18 amino acids. The CDR3 region is CASSFTRLAGPNTGELFF. The CDR3 nucleotides are TGTGCCAGCAGCTTCACCAGATTAGCGGGACCGAACACCGGGGAGCTGTTTTTT.

DNA for the CDR3: TGTGCCAGCAGCCAAGAAAGGGGTAGCGGCTACGAGCAGTACTTC. Encoded protein: CASSQERGSGYEQYF. The V call is TRBV3-1 (or the pseudogene TRBV3-2), the J call TRBJ2-7, with D possibly TRBD2 on 6 matching bases. Germline V gene sequence: CDR1 LGHDT, CDR2 YNNKEL (reference sequence). The CDR3 loop spans 15 amino acids. Trimming removed 0 bases from V and 3 bases from J, with 12 bases in between.

J is TRBJ1-6 and V is TRBV5-6; no definite D call. Germline V gene sequence: CDR1 SGHDT, CDR2 YYEEEE. Trimming shortened V by 4 bases and J by 11 bases, and 16 bases separated the two germline ends. CDR3 length equals 14 residues. Here the CDR3 reads CASSRRFGSPPLHF. CDR3 DNA sequence: TGTGCCAGCAGCAGGAGGTTCGGTAGCCCACCCCTCCACTTT.

This chain links TRBV19 with TRBJ2-2; TRBD1 aligns across 9 bases. V was clipped by 5 bases and J by 4 bases; unmatched bases: 2. This CDR3 contains 14 residues. Per the germline V gene, CDR1 is LNHDA and CDR2 is SQIVND (reference sequence). Here the CDR3 reads CASSRQGGTGELFF. The CDR3 nucleotides are TGTGCCAGTAGTCGACAGGGGGGCACCGGGGAGCTGTTTTTT.

The V and J genes are TRBV2 and TRBJ1-6; a possible D gene is TRBD1 (6 bases). Trimming removed 9 bases from V and 0 bases from J, with 9 bases in between. The CDR3 loop spans 14 amino acids. Germline CDR1 SNHLY, CDR2 FYNNEI. CDR3 nucleotide sequence: TGTGCCAGTCGGGACAACTCCTATAATTCACCCCTCCACTTT. This encodes CASRDNSYNSPLHF.